This TCR beta chain stems from a study of blood T cell repertoires in COVID-19. Study summary: The analysed material was cDNA or gDNA that came from T cells, B-cell-depleted T cells, or PBMCs.

The CDR3 length is 17 residues. J lost 1 base, V lost 0 bases, and 7 bases had no gene match. Germline lookup yields CDR1 SGHNT and CDR2 YYREEE (reference sequence). Sequenced by immunoSEQ multiplex PCR; TCRdb stores in-frame clones only, minus some. Among roughly 42,000 clones listed, under 85% were seen once. J is TRBJ2-1 and V is TRBV5-4, with 7 bases fitting TRBD1. This sequence was found in a woman at least 80 years old with acute or convalescent COVID-19. The sample was peripheral blood. The CDR3 region has the DNA TGTGCCAGCAGCTTGGGAGGGGGCCGTGTTTCCTACAATGAGCAGTTCTTC. Translated: CASSLGGGRVSYNEQFF.